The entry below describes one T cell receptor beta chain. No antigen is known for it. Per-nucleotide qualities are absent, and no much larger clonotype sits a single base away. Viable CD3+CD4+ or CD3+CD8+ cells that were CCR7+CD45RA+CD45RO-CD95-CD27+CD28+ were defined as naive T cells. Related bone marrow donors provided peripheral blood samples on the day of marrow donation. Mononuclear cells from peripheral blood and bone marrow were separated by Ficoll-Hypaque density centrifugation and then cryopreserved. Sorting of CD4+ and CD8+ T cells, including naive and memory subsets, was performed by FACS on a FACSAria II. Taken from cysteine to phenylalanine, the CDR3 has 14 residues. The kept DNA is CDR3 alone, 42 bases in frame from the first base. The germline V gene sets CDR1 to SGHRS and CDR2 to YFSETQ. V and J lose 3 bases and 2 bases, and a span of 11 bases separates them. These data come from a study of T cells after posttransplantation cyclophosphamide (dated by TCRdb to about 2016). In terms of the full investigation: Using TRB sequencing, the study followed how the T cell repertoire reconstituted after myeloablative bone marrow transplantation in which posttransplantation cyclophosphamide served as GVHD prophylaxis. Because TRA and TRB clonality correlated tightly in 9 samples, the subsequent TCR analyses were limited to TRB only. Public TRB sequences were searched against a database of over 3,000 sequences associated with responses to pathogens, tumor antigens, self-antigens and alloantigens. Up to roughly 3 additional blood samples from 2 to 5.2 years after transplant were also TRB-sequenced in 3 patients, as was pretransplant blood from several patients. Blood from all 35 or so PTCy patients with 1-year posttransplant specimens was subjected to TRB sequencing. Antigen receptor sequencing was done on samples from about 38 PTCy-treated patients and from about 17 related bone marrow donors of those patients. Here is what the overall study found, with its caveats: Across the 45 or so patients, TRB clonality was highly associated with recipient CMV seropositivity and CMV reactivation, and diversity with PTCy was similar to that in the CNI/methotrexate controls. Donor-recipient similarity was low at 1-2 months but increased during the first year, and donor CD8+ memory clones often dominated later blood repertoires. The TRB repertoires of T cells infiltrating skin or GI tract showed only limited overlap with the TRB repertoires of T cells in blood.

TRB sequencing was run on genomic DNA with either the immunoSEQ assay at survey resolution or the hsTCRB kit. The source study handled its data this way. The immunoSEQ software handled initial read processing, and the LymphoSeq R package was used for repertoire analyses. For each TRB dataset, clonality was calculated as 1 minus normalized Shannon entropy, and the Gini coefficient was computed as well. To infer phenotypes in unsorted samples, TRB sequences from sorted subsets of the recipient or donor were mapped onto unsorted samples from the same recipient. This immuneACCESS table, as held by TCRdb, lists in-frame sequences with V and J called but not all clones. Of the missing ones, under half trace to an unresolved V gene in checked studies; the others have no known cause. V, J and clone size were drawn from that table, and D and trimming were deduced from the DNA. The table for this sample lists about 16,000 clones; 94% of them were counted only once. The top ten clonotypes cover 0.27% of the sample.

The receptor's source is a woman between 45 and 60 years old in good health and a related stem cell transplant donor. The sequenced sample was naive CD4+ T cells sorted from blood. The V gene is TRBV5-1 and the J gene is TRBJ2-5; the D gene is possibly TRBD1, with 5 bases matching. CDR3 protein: CASSSRSGQETQYF. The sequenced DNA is TGCGCCAGCAGCTCCAGATCAGGGCAAGAGACCCAGTACTTC.